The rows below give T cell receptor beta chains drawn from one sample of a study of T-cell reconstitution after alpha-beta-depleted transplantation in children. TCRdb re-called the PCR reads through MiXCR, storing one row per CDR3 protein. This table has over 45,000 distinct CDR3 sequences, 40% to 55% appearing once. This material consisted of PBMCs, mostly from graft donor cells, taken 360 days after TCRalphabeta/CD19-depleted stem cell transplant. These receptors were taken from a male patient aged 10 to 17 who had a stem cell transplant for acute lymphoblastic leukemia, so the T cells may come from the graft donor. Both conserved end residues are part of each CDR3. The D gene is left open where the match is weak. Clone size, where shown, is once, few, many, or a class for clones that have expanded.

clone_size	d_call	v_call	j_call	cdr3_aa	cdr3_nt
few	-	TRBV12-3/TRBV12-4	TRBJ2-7	CASSLATTYEQYF	TGTGCCAGCAGTTTAGCGACTACCTACGAGCAGTACTTC
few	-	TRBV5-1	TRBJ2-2	CASSLGVWDTGELFF	TGCGCCAGCAGCTTGGGTGTCTGGGACACCGGGGAGCTGTTTTTT
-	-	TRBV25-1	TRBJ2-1	CASSALIGQSPNEQFF	TGTGCCAGCAGTGCGTTAATAGGACAGTCGCCTAATGAGCAGTTCTTC
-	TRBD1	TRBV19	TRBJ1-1	CASTLFPGQMNTEAFF	TGTGCCAGTACCCTATTTCCGGGACAGATGAACACTGAAGCTTTCTTT
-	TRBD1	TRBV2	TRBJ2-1	CANRDRSTQTLFNEQFF	TGTGCTAATCGGGACAGGTCCACCCAAACACTCTTCAATGAGCAGTTCTTC
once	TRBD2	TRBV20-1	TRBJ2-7	CSATGLAPGGTYEQYF	TGCAGTGCTACCGGACTAGCGCCGGGGGGAACCTACGAGCAGTACTTC
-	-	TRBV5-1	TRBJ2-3	CASSFLPFRGSGTDTQYF	TGCGCCAGCAGCTTTTTACCCTTCCGAGGGTCAGGCACAGATACGCAGTATTTT
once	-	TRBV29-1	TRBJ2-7	CSVVRVGDSYEQYF	TGCAGCGTTGTTCGGGTGGGGGACTCCTACGAGCAGTACTTC
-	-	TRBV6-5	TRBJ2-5	CASSYYGVRETQYF	TGTGCCAGCAGTTACTACGGGGTCCGGGAGACCCAGTACTTC
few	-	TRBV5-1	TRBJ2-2	CASSFPQLGGELFF	TGCGCCAGCAGCTTCCCACAATTGGGCGGGGAGCTGTTTTTT
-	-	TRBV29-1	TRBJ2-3	CSAGGRTDTQYF	TGCAGCGCCGGGGGACGGACAGATACGCAGTATTTT
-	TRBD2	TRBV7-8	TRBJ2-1	CASSIGLATTYNEQFF	TGTGCCAGCAGCATAGGACTAGCGACCACCTACAATGAGCAGTTCTTC
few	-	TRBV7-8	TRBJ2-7	CASSPHPSGNEQYF	TGTGCCAGCAGCCCTCATCCATCAGGGAACGAGCAGTACTTC
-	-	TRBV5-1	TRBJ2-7	CASSFDGASYEQYF	TGCGCCAGCAGCTTCGACGGGGCCTCCTACGAGCAGTACTTC
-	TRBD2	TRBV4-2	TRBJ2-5	CASSQGVLAVQETQYF	TGTGCCAGCAGCCAAGGAGTCCTAGCGGTTCAAGAGACCCAGTACTTC
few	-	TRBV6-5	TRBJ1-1	CASGDRNTEAFF	TGTGCCAGCGGGGACCGGAACACTGAAGCTTTCTTT
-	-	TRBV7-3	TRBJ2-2	CASSLGSTGELFF	TGTGCCAGCAGCTTAGGGTCCACCGGGGAGCTGTTTTTT
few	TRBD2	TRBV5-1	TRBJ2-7	CASSPVRGGYEQYF	TGCGCCAGCAGTCCCGTCCGCGGGGGCTACGAGCAGTACTTC
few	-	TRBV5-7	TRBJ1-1	CASSLRDWTEAFF	TGTGCCAGCAGCTTGAGGGATTGGACTGAAGCTTTCTTT
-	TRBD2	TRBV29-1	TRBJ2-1	CSVDGGAYNEQFF	TGCAGCGTTGACGGGGGGGCTTACAATGAGCAGTTCTTC
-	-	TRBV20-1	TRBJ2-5	CSARDRSQRQETQYF	TGCAGTGCTAGAGATAGAAGCCAGCGGCAAGAGACCCAGTACTTC
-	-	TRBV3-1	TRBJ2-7	CASSRDSSYEQYF	TGTGCCAGCAGCCGGGACTCGTCCTACGAGCAGTACTTC
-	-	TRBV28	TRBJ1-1	CASSLRGRNTEAFF	TGTGCCAGCAGTTTGCGAGGCAGGAACACTGAAGCTTTCTTT
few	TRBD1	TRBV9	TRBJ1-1	CASSGPGQYTEAFF	TGTGCCAGCAGCGGACCGGGACAGTACACTGAAGCTTTCTTT
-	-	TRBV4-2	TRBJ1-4	CASSQEGTGLNEKLFF	TGTGCCAGCAGCCAAGAAGGCACAGGGCTTAATGAAAAACTGTTTTTT
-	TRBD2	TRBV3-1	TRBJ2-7	CASSEAGGSSYEQYF	TGTGCCAGCAGCGAAGCGGGAGGGAGCTCCTACGAGCAGTACTTC
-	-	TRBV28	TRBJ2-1	CASSLVSFSYNEQFF	TGTGCCAGCAGTTTGGTTTCCTTCTCCTACAATGAGCAGTTTTTC
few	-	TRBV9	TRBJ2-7	CASSVQGAGSEQYF	TGTGCCAGCAGCGTACAGGGTGCGGGTAGCGAGCAGTACTTC
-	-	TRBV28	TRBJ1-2	CASSLIVGEDYGYTF	TGTGCCAGCAGTTTAATCGTAGGGGAGGACTATGGCTACACCTTC
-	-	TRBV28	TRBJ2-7	CASSLRTGAGYEQYF	TGTGCCAGCAGTCTCCGGACAGGAGCGGGTTACGAGCAGTACTTC
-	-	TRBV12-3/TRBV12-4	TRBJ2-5	CASSWAGQETQYF	TGTGCCAGCAGTTGGGCGGGTCAAGAGACCCAGTACTTC
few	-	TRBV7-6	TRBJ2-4	CASSLGWAGENIQYF	TGTGCCAGCAGCTTAGGGTGGGCAGGAGAAAACATTCAGTACTTC
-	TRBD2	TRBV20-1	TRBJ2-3	CSAPSGGTDTQYF	TGCAGTGCCCCTAGCGGGGGGACAGATACGCAGTATTTT
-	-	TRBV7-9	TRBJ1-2	CASSLNRDYGYTF	TGTGCCAGCAGCTTAAACAGGGACTATGGCTACACCTTC
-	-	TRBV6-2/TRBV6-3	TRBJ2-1	CASTKSGSGNEQFF	TGTGCCAGCACCAAATCAGGATCTGGCAATGAGCAGTTCTTC
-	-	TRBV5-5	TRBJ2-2	CASSFPPLGPGELFF	TGTGCCAGCAGCTTCCCGCCTTTAGGGCCCGGGGAGCTGTTTTTT
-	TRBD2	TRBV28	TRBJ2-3	CASSLSWTSGRAEVDTQYF	TGTGCCAGCAGTTTATCGTGGACTAGCGGGAGGGCCGAGGTAGATACGCAGTATTTT
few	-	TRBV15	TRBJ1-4	CATSADTIGTLFF	TGTGCCACCAGCGCAGACACTATCGGAACACTGTTTTTT
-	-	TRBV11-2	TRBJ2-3	CASRLDSDTQYF	TGTGCCAGCAGGCTAGACTCAGATACGCAGTATTTT
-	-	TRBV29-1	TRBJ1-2	CSVEMSDGYTF	TGCAGCGTTGAAATGAGCGACGGCTACACCTTC
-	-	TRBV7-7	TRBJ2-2	CASSRSYNTGELFF	TGTGCCAGCAGCCGAAGCTATAACACCGGGGAGCTGTTTTTT
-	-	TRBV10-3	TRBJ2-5	CAIKSGHVETQYF	TGTGCCATCAAAAGTGGACACGTGGAGACCCAGTACTTC
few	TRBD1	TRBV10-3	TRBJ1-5	CAISTTGTGNQPQHF	TGTGCCATCAGTACAACCGGGACAGGGAATCAGCCCCAGCATTTT
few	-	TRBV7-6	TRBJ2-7	CASSLKQGSSGEQYF	TGTGCCAGCAGCTTAAAACAGGGCTCGTCCGGCGAGCAGTACTTC
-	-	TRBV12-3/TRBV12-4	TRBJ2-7	CASSSTGEQYF	TGTGCCAGCAGTTCGACCGGCGAGCAGTACTTC
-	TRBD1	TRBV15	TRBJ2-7	CATSRDGGDRGYF	TGTGCCACCAGCAGAGACGGCGGGGACAGGGGTTACTTC
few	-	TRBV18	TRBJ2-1	CASSPGAGTYNEQFF	TGTGCCAGCTCACCAGGGGCGGGGACCTACAATGAGCAGTTCTTC
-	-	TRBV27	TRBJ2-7	CASSLSGPYDEQYF	TGTGCCAGCAGTTTATCTGGGCCGTACGACGAGCAGTACTTC
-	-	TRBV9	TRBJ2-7	CASSVGTTYEQYF	TGTGCCAGCAGCGTGGGGACAACCTACGAGCAGTACTTC
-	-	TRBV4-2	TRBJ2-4	CASSQASPDTAIAKNIQYF	TGTGCCAGCAGCCAAGCGTCCCCCGACACGGCCATAGCCAAAAACATTCAGTACTTC